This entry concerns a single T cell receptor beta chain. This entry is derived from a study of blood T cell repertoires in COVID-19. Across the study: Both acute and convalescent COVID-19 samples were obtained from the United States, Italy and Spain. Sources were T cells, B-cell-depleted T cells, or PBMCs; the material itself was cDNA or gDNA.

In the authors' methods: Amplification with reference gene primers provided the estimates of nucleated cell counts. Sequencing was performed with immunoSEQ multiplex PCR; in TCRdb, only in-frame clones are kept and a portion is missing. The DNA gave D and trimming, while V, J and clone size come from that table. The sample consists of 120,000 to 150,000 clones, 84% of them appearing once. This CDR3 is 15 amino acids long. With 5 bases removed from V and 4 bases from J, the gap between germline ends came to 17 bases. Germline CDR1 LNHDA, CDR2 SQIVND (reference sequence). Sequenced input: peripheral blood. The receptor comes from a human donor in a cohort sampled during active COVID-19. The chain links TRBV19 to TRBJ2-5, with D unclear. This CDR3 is CASSPREGVLETQYF. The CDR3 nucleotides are TGTGCCAGTAGTCCACGAGAAGGAGTGTTAGAGACCCAGTACTTC.